Presented here are 10 T cell receptor beta chains from one specimen sequenced in a study of metastatic and nonmetastatic thyroid tumors. TCRdb reassembled clones from the PCR reads with MiXCR. The table lists 11,000 to 15,000 clones, 25% to 30% of them singletons, with approximately 9.9% in the top ten. Thyroid surgery took place with no prior treatment in any patient. The specimen was tumor tissue. All receptors derive from a female donor with papillary thyroid cancer or a benign thyroid nodule (not recorded which). Some clones in this sample may be carry-over from other donors' samples.

There are many counts of this clone. A read error may be the cause here, since a much bigger clone is one base away. J is TRBJ1-6 and V is TRBV6-1; D not certain. The germline V gene has CDR1 MNHNS and CDR2 SASEGT. The CDR3 spans 13 residues. The CDR3 bases are TGTGCCAGCAGTGACAGGTCAGCCTCACCCCTCCGCTTT. Protein sequence: CASSDRSASPLRF.

This clone was picked up many times. J is TRBJ1-6 and V is TRBV13, with D perhaps TRBD1 (6 bases). Germline loops: CDR1 PRHDT, CDR2 FYEKMQ (reference sequence). V was clipped by 4 bases and J by 4 bases, with 23 bases between them. The CDR3 consists of 19 residues. The chain's CDR3 is CASSSEGGGLPLYNSPLHF. Here the CDR3 DNA reads TGTGCCAGCAGCTCCGAGGGGGGGGGTCTCCCCCTTTATAATTCACCCCTCCACTTT. The variable domain in full, with the rest retrieved from reference TRBV13 and TRBJ1-6, is AAGVIQSPRHLIKEKRETATLKCYPIPRHDTVYWYQQGPGQDPQFLISFYEKMQSDKGSIPDRFSAQQFSDYHSELNMSSLELGDSALYFCASSSEGGGLPLYNSPLHFGNGTRLTVT.

This clone was counted only a few times. A much more abundant neighbour one base away suggests this may be a read error. The same CDR3 can be traced to other DNA sequences in this sample. The chain has TRBV6-1 and TRBJ2-5; 15 bases agree with TRBD2. In germline, CDR1 is MNHNS, CDR2 SASEGT. This CDR3 is built from 17 residues. Here the CDR3 DNA reads TGCGCCAGCACCACTGGACTAGCGGGAGGGCGGCGAGAGACCCAGTACTTC. Its protein product is CASTTGLAGGRRETQYF.

This clone was counted between two and nine times. The chain joins TRBV6-2 or TRBV6-3 to TRBJ1-5; possibly TRBD1 for D (5 bases). V lost 7 bases and J lost 0, with 13 bases in between. Germline CDR1 is MNHEY and CDR2 is SVGEGT. The CDR3 runs 15 residues. The CDR3 DNA reads as TGTGCCAGCACCGGGGGGAGACATAGCAATCAGCCCCAGCATTTT. Translated: CASTGGRHSNQPQHF.

This clone was counted at least ten times. The chain links TRBV7-8 to TRBJ2-1; 8 nucleotides align to TRBD2. The CDR3 has 13 amino acids. Germline V gene lookup returns CDR1 SGHVS and CDR2 FQNEAQ. V gave up 5 bases and J gave up 6 bases; unmatched junction bases: 3. CDR3 region: CASSLLAANEQFF. In DNA form, the CDR3 reads TGTGCCAGCAGCCTACTAGCGGCCAATGAGCAGTTCTTC.

CDR3 protein: CASSLDPYGAQTTGELFF. CDR3 coding DNA: TGTGCCAGCAGCTTAGACCCTTATGGCGCCCAAACAACCGGGGAGCTGTTTTTT. This chain connects TRBV11-2 to TRBJ2-2; D is unresolved. Germline CDR1 is SGHAT and CDR2 is FQNNGV. The CDR3 consists of 18 residues. The V end lost 0 bases, the J end lost 5 bases, and 19 bases lay between the germline ends.

The V gene is TRBV5-8, the J gene TRBJ1-6; no reliable D call. Per the germline V gene, CDR1 is SGHTS and CDR2 is YDEGEE. The CDR3 totals 14 residues. V dropped 2 bases and J dropped 7 bases, with 10 bases sitting between them. The CDR3, as DNA: TGTGCCAGCAGCTTTGGCTCTTCGAATTCACCCCTCCACTTT. This translates into CASSFGSSNSPLHF. The full variable domain, completed using reference TRBV5-8 and TRBJ1-6, is EAGVTQSPTHLIKTRGQQATLRCSPISGHTSVYWYQQALGLGLQFLLWYDEGEERNRGNFPPRFSGRQFPNYSSELNVNALELEDSALYLCASSFGSSNSPLHFGNGTRLTVT.

The DNA of the CDR3 is TGTGCCTGGACAAGCGGGAGGGCCAAAAACATTCAGTACTTC. Protein sequence: CAWTSGRAKNIQYF. The rearrangement links TRBV30 to TRBJ2-4, with TRBD2 identical over 9 bases. The CDR3 contains 14 residues. With V trimmed by 4 bases and J by 1 base, 2 bases remained unmatched. Germline loops: CDR1 GTSNPN, CDR2 SVGIG (reference sequence).

This clone was found a few times. The chain recombines TRBV12-3 or TRBV12-4 with TRBJ1-3; no clear D gene. CDR3 length: 12 amino acids. V lost 6 bases, J lost 16 bases, and 19 bases lay in between. CDR3: CASRPQALHLYF. The CDR3 DNA reads as TGTGCCAGCAGACCCCAGGCTCTACACCTGTATTTT.

V is TRBV27 and J is TRBJ2-1; a weak D match, TRBD1 (6 bases). The CDR3 consists of 15 residues. CDR1 MNHEY and CDR2 SMNVEV come from the germline V gene (reference sequence). Trimming took off 5 bases at V and 3 bases at J, with 14 bases between the two ends. CDR3 protein: CASSGVWGLYNEQFF. CDR3 coding DNA: TGTGCCAGCAGTGGGGTTTGGGGGCTCTACAATGAGCAGTTCTTC.